This T cell receptor (beta chain) was sequenced during a study of Ad26.COV2.S vaccination and SARS-CoV-2 variants. Study information: Ad26.COV2.S shots went into the muscle once or twice, 56 days apart. Study results and caveats: People given the vaccine had a wider spike-specific TCR breadth than placebo recipients did.

The V end was cut by 1 base, the J end by 5 bases, with 5 bases between. The CDR3 loop spans 13 amino acids. On this clone itself: No antigen is known for it. The same CDR3 is also encoded by other DNA sequences in this sample.

The data were produced by immunoSEQ multiplex PCR, yet TCRdb's version contains in-frame clones alone and is incomplete. This table has around 500,000 clones, nearly 90% appearing once. Treatment here: roughly 19 received Ad26.COV2.S at low or high dose, single or two shots; five or six received placebo; per-sample allocation not given. Specimens were obtained on day 63 following the first vaccine or placebo injection. Donor was an adult aged 18-55 years in Boston. SARS-CoV-2 spike from the Wuhan strain was encoded by the vaccine, an Ad26 vector. This specimen consisted of peripheral blood, obtained in a trial of Ad26.COV2.S vaccine versus placebo. This clonotype originated in a person between 18 and 60 years old who received the Ad26.COV2.S COVID-19 vaccine or a placebo. The chain combines TRBV12-3 or TRBV12-4 with TRBJ2-2; D uncertain. The CDR3 sequence: CASSLVGTGELFF. In nucleotides, the CDR3 is TGTGCCAGCAGTTTAGTGGGGACCGGGGAGCTGTTTTTT.